What follows are 32 T cell receptor beta chains derived from one specimen sequenced in a study of technical replicates of blood from four donors (dated by TCRdb to about 2017). Libraries came from the immunoSEQ multiplex PCR assay. TCRdb re-hosts the immuneACCESS table, in-frame sequences only. Its copies lack some clones; in the studies checked, an unresolved V gene accounts for under half of them, and the cause for the rest is not known. A total of tens of thousands of clones appear in this sample, about 90% of them only once. The ten largest clones take up 5.1% of the sample. The sample was PBMCs. The receptors shown here come from a human donor in good health. Some clones in this sample may be carry-over from other donors' samples.

This chain joins TRBV7-3 and TRBJ1-2; no reliable D call. The CDR3 loop spans 15 amino acids. The ends were cut back, 5 bases at V and 7 bases at J, with 20 bases in the middle. Germline V gene sequence: CDR1 SGHTA, CDR2 FQGTGA. The CDR3 nucleotides read TGTGCCAGCAGCAGTGGACGGAGGGAGATGGGTGGCTACACCTTC. It specifies CASSSGRREMGGYTF.

The chain has TRBV6-5 and TRBJ1-5; D possibly corresponds to TRBD1 (5 bases). V was trimmed by 2 bases and J by 0 bases, leaving 11 bases between them. The CDR3 length is 16 residues. Germline-derived CDR1 and CDR2 are MNHEY and SVGAGI. The DNA for the CDR3 is TGTGCCAGCAGTTACGGCGGGACCGATAGCAATCAGCCCCAGCATTTT. Amino acids: CASSYGGTDSNQPQHF.

The gene calls are TRBV7-2 and TRBJ1-5; D perhaps matches TRBD1 (5 bases). CDR1 and CDR2 (germline): SGHTA, FQGNSA. Trimming took off 1 base at V and 0 bases at J, with 7 bases between the two ends. The CDR3 runs 15 residues. CDR3 residues: CASSLGGSSNQPQHF. In nucleotides, the CDR3 is TGTGCCAGCAGCTTAGGGGGCAGTAGCAATCAGCCCCAGCATTTT.

The V call is TRBV5-1, the J call TRBJ2-1; TRBD2 matches at 13 bases. CDR3 length equals 15 residues. CDR1 and CDR2 (germline): SGHRS, YFSETQ. The J segment lost 8 bases and the V segment lost 4 bases, leaving 6 bases of the junction unmatched. The CDR3 DNA follows: TGCGCCAGCAGCGTCACTAGCGGGGGGGCTCATGAGCAGTTCTTC. As protein: CASSVTSGGAHEQFF.

The chain has TRBV13 and TRBJ2-7; D remains ambiguous. Trimming left V 2 bases short and J 2 bases short, with 7 bases between. Germline CDR1 reads PRHDT; CDR2 reads FYEKMQ (reference sequence). The CDR3 contains 13 residues. CDR3 in DNA: TGTGCCAGCAGCTTATTTGAGACCTACGAGCAGTACTTC. Protein: CASSLFETYEQYF.

The CDR3, as DNA: TGTGCCAGCAGCTTAGGGACAGGGGTCGTGGAGACCCAGTACTTC. Encoded protein: CASSLGTGVVETQYF. The chain recombines TRBV11-3 with TRBJ2-5; TRBD1 matches 9 bases. The CDR3 spans 15 residues. Trimming took 1 base from V and 5 from J; bases not matched to a gene: 5. The germline V gene encodes CDR1 SGHNT and CDR2 YENEEA. Filled out from reference TRBV11-3 and TRBJ2-5, the complete variable domain reads EAGVVQSPRYKIIEKKQPVAFWCNPISGHNTLYWYLQNLGQGPELLIRYENEEAVDDSQLPKDRFSAERLKGVDSTLKIQPAELGDSAVYLCASSLGTGVVETQYFGPGTRLLVL.

This sequence joins TRBV4-1 and TRBJ1-2; 9 bases fit TRBD1. The CDR3 contains 14 residues. Unmatched junction bases numbered 12, after V lost 8 bases and J lost 8 bases. The germline V gene has CDR1 MGHRA and CDR2 YSYEKL. DNA of the CDR3: TGCGCCAGCGGGTCGGGACAGGGCAGGGAAGGCTACACCTTC. It yields the protein CASGSGQGREGYTF.

J is TRBJ1-2 and V is TRBV5-4; 9 nucleotides align to TRBD1. CDR1 is SGHNT, CDR2 YYREEE, per germline (reference sequence). CDR3 length: 14 amino acids. V dropped 5 bases and J dropped 5; count of bases not matched to a gene: 7. CDR3 amino acids: CASRPTGTGYGYTF. Written as DNA, the CDR3 is TGTGCCAGCAGACCAACCGGGACAGGGTATGGCTACACCTTC.

The chain carries TRBV4-3 and TRBJ2-2; possible D gene TRBD2, 5 bases. V was trimmed by 0 bases and J by 5 bases, leaving 10 bases between them. CDR3 size: 15 residues. Germline CDR1 and CDR2: LGHNA and YSLEER. CDR3: CASSQDLARTGELFF. The CDR3, as DNA: TGCGCCAGCAGCCAAGATCTAGCCCGAACCGGGGAGCTGTTTTTT.

This rearrangement joins TRBV7-3 to TRBJ2-1; TRBD1 matches at 7 bases. Trimming removed 1 base from V and 6 bases from J; junction bases left unmatched: 0. Looked up from germline, CDR1 is SGHTA and CDR2 is FQGTGA. The CDR3 runs to 13 residues. This CDR3 is CASSLRDSNEQFF. CDR3 coding DNA: TGTGCCAGCAGCTTAAGGGACAGCAATGAGCAGTTCTTC.

The chain recombines TRBV29-1 with TRBJ2-2; weak D call: TRBD2 (7 bases). V lost 4 bases, J lost 3 bases, and 12 bases lay in between. Germline CDR1 and CDR2: SQVTM and ANQGSEA. This CDR3 has 14 residues. The CDR3 bases are TGCAGCGTTGGAGGGGGGGGGTACACCGGGGAGCTGTTTTTT. This codes for CSVGGGGYTGELFF.

V usage is TRBV30 and J usage is TRBJ1-1; D is possibly TRBD1 (5 bases). This CDR3 comprises 13 residues. Germline CDR1 and CDR2: GTSNPN and SVGIG (reference sequence). V was cut by 5 bases and J by 6 bases, with 16 bases left in between. Here the CDR3 reads CAWQEGRGAEAFF. The CDR3 DNA follows: TGTGCCTGGCAAGAAGGACGGGGGGCTGAAGCTTTCTTT.

The V gene is TRBV5-8, the J gene TRBJ1-5, with 7 positions matching TRBD1. Germline loops: CDR1 SGHTS, CDR2 YDEGEE. CDR3 length: 14 amino acids. J lost 5 bases, V lost 3 bases, and 5 bases had no gene match. The CDR3 protein is CASSSTGLDQPQHF. Here the CDR3 DNA reads TGTGCCAGCAGCTCGACAGGGTTGGATCAGCCCCAGCATTTT.

This clone was picked up a small number of times. V gene TRBV10-1 combines with J gene TRBJ1-3; unclear D gene. The germline V gene has CDR1 WNHNN and CDR2 SYGVQD (reference sequence). V shed 6 bases and J shed 3 bases, with 6 bases lying between them. The CDR3 is made up of 12 amino acids. The CDR3 DNA is TGCGCCAGCAGGACTAATGGAAACACCATATATTTT. Translated: CASRTNGNTIYF.

The rearrangement links TRBV23-1 to TRBJ1-5, with unresolved D. TRBV23-1 is treated as an ORF (open reading frame) with a function not yet certain. Between the trimmed V and J ends, which lost 0 bases and 3 bases, there was a span of 15 bases. The CDR3 is made up of 17 amino acids. CDR3 sequence: CASSQSISGVNNQPQHF. CDR3 nucleotides: TGCGCCAGCAGTCAATCGATCTCCGGGGTCAACAATCAGCCCCAGCATTTT.

A single count supports this clone. The V and J genes are TRBV6-5 and TRBJ1-2, with 7 nucleotides matching TRBD1. V dropped 7 bases and J dropped 3; count of bases not matched to a gene: 5. Per the germline V gene, CDR1 is MNHEY and CDR2 is SVGAGI. This CDR3 comprises 13 residues. The chain's CDR3 is CASTKQGHYGYTF. The DNA of the CDR3 is TGTGCCAGCACCAAACAGGGGCACTATGGCTACACCTTC.

This CDR3 reads CASSSDRIYNEQFF. The CDR3 DNA is TGTGCCAGTAGTAGCGACAGGATCTACAATGAGCAGTTCTTC. V usage is TRBV19 and J usage is TRBJ2-1; a possible D gene is TRBD1 (6 bases). CDR1 LNHDA and CDR2 SQIVND come from the germline V gene (reference sequence). V lost 4 bases, J lost 3 bases, and 10 bases lay in between. This CDR3 has 14 residues. Full variable domain (missing parts from reference TRBV19 and TRBJ2-1): DGGITQSPKYLFRKEGQNVTLSCEQNLNHDAMYWYRQDPGQGLRLIYYSQIVNDFQKGDIAEGYSVSREKKESFPLTVTSAQKNPTAFYLCASSSDRIYNEQFFGPGTRLTVL.

This sequence joins TRBV25-1 and TRBJ2-7, with 11 positions matching TRBD2. The CDR3 spans 14 residues. Germline CDR1 and CDR2: MGHDK and SYGVNS. V lost 4 bases to trimming and J lost 5 bases; unmatched junction nucleotides: 4. The CDR3 coding sequence is TGTGCCAGCAGTGTTACTAGCGGGAGTGACGAGCAGTACTTC. It is translated as CASSVTSGSDEQYF.

The rearrangement uses TRBV4-1 and TRBJ1-1; tentatively, D is TRBD1 (6 bases). With 0 bases removed from V and 11 bases from J, the gap between germline ends came to 19 bases. Germline CDR1 MGHRA, CDR2 YSYEKL. The CDR3 has 15 amino acids. CDR3 region: CASSQDAGLTRGAFF. CDR3 sequence (DNA): TGCGCCAGCAGCCAAGATGCCGGGCTGACCAGGGGCGCTTTCTTT.

The chain combines TRBV5-1 with TRBJ1-1; 8 bases agree with TRBD1. Germline V gene lookup returns CDR1 SGHRS and CDR2 YFSETQ. The CDR3 has 17 residues. The V and J ends lost 4 bases and 1 base, in that order; junction bases with no gene match: 12. The CDR3 region is CASSRTGPQNSNTEAFF. The CDR3, as DNA: TGCGCCAGCAGCCGGACAGGGCCCCAGAATTCGAACACTGAAGCTTTCTTT.

V usage is TRBV6-1 and J usage is TRBJ2-5; a possible D gene is TRBD2 (5 bases). CDR3 length equals 13 residues. The germline V gene has CDR1 MNHNS and CDR2 SASEGT. V was clipped by 2 bases and J by 7 bases, with 11 bases between them. CDR3 sequence (DNA): TGTGCCAGCAGTGAAAGGGCCGAGGGGACCCAGTACTTC. As protein: CASSERAEGTQYF.

This clone was seen a few times. The chain combines TRBV11-2 with TRBJ2-7, with TRBD2 matching over 7 bases. V gave up 0 bases and J gave up 3 bases; unmatched junction bases: 5. Germline V gives CDR1 SGHAT, CDR2 FQNNGV. The CDR3 has 15 residues. The CDR3 DNA sequence: TGTGCCAGCAGCTTAGAATCTGCGGGGGTCTACGAGCAGTACTTC. Amino acids: CASSLESAGVYEQYF.

The chain recombines TRBV5-1 with TRBJ2-2, with a weak D call TRBD2 (7 bases). The V end lost 1 base, the J end lost 1 base, and 14 bases lay between the germline ends. Germline CDR1 and CDR2: SGHRS and YFSETQ. This CDR3 comprises 17 residues. CDR3: CASSLFAGAGNTGELFF. CDR3 coding DNA: TGCGCCAGCAGCTTGTTTGCGGGGGCCGGGAACACCGGGGAGCTGTTTTTT.

The chain couples TRBV12-1 to TRBJ1-5; no DNA check was done on the table's D call, TRBD1. TRBV12-1 counts as a pseudogene. The CDR3 has 16 amino acids. The CDR3 DNA sequence: TGTGCCAGCAGCTTGATTAGGACAGATAGCAATCAGCCCCAGCATTTT. The encoded protein is CASSLIRTDSNQPQHF.

The V gene is TRBV6-1, the J gene TRBJ1-2; 7 positions agree with TRBD1. The CDR3 consists of 15 residues. Losses at the gene ends were 4 bases for V and 6 bases for J; bases not matched to a gene: 11. The V gene's germline CDR1 is MNHNS and CDR2 SASEGT. Here the CDR3 DNA reads TGTGCCAGCAGTGCTGAAGGGGGCAGGGCACATGGCTACACCTTC. Its translation: CASSAEGGRAHGYTF.

V and J are TRBV2 and TRBJ1-5; D remains unclear. The germline V gene has CDR1 SNHLY and CDR2 FYNNEI. This CDR3 has 14 residues. The germline V and J ends were trimmed by 6 bases and 6 bases, with 15 bases remaining between them. The DNA of the CDR3 is TGTGCCAGCAGCCAAAATGCGGGTGGTCAGCCCCAGCATTTT. Encoded protein: CASSQNAGGQPQHF.

This clone was recorded only once. The genes are TRBV25-1 and TRBJ2-2; TRBD2 agrees at 10 bases. Looked up from germline, CDR1 is MGHDK and CDR2 is SYGVNS. The CDR3 is made up of 17 amino acids. Losses at the gene ends were 2 bases for V and 7 bases for J; bases not matched to a gene: 10. CDR3 protein: CASSEREGLAGVGELFF. The CDR3 DNA sequence: TGTGCCAGCAGTGAAAGGGAAGGGCTAGCGGGGGTCGGGGAGCTGTTTTTT.

The CDR3 DNA sequence: TGTGCCAGCAGCTTAACTAGCGGGAGTCGTGGAGATACGCAGTATTTT. Its protein is CASSLTSGSRGDTQYF. This chain uses TRBV7-3 with TRBJ2-3, with TRBD2 matching over 9 bases. The CDR3 consists of 16 residues. Germline trimming cut 0 bases from V and 5 bases from J; bases unmatched to any gene: 6. The germline V gene has CDR1 SGHTA and CDR2 FQGTGA.

This chain joins TRBV2 and TRBJ1-6; D gene unclear. The CDR3 totals 14 residues. V lost 7 bases and J lost 7, with 14 bases in between. The V gene's germline CDR1 is SNHLY and CDR2 FYNNEI. CDR3 bases: TGTGCCAGCACCCCCGACACGGGAAATTCACCCCTCCACTTT. It translates to CASTPDTGNSPLHF.

The chain has TRBV20-1 and TRBJ2-7; 7 nucleotides line up with TRBD2. CDR3 length equals 11 residues. The V and J ends lost 6 bases and 3 bases, in that order; junction bases with no gene match: 2. Germline V gene data show CDR1 as DFQATT and CDR2 as SNEGSKA (reference sequence). As DNA, the CDR3 is TGCAGTGCCGGACTAGTCTACGAGCAGTACTTC. This translates into CSAGLVYEQYF.

The chain couples TRBV5-4 to TRBJ2-1, with 11 nucleotides matching TRBD2. Trimming removed 4 bases from V and 7 bases from J; junction bases left unmatched: 13. CDR1 is SGHNT and CDR2 is YYREEE in the germline V gene (reference sequence). CDR3 size: 17 residues. The CDR3 loop reads CASSLSGGAPVVNEQFF. CDR3 DNA: TGTGCCAGCAGCCTTAGCGGGGGGGCGCCAGTTGTTAATGAGCAGTTCTTC.

This clone was observed once. This chain joins TRBV19 and TRBJ2-3; TRBD2 matches 14 bases. There are 18 residues in the CDR3. Germline V gene data show CDR1 as LNHDA and CDR2 as SQIVND (reference sequence). Unmatched junction bases numbered 11, after V lost 7 bases and J lost 2 bases. CDR3 in amino acids: CASTPTGTSGRITDTQYF. Here the CDR3 DNA reads TGTGCCAGTACCCCCACCGGGACTAGCGGGAGAATCACAGATACGCAGTATTTT.